This TCR beta chain was observed in a study of shared clonotypes between healthy human individuals. With respect to this clone: Its antigen is unknown.

V was cut by 6 bases and J by 3 bases, with 9 bases left in between. This CDR3 contains 12 residues. Germline lookup yields CDR1 ENHRY and CDR2 SYGVKD. General observations from the study: Among non-shared clonotypes, generation probabilities were lower than among those shared by all four donors.

Some clones are missing from TCRdb's copy, which holds only in-frame ones; the method was immunoSEQ multiplex PCR. Of about 1,500,000 clones in the sample, more than 95% are singletons; the top ten hold more than 0.9%. The sample comprised naive CD4+ T cells sorted from blood. Subset meaning: CD45RA+ positively selected. This TCR came from a man younger than 40 in good health. The gene calls are TRBV10-3 and TRBJ2-7, with no clear D. The CDR3 sequence is CAISDHIYEQYF. DNA for the CDR3: TGTGCCATCAGCGACCACATCTACGAGCAGTACTTC.